Listed below are T cell receptor beta chains from one sample, sequenced in a study of cytomegalovirus exposure and HLA in healthy donors. Generated by immunoSEQ multiplex PCR, the TCRdb table keeps only in-frame clones and is missing some. The table lists some 180,000 clones, about three quarters of them singletons. The sequenced sample consisted of PBMCs. The receptor source for this set is a man younger than 30 in good health and CMV-seronegative. CDR3s include the opening cysteine and the closing phenylalanine or tryptophan.

v_gene: TRBV6-1; CDR3aa: CASSELGGGVQETQYF
v_gene: TRBV27; CDR3aa: CASSLATGKGTEAFF
v_gene: TRBV9; CDR3aa: CASSSRTGPNEKLFF
v_gene: TRBV4-2; CDR3aa: CASSQAQSGGEQFF
v_gene: TRBV28; CDR3aa: CASSPGRGGGNQPQHF
v_gene: TRBV6-1; CDR3aa: CASSEVTSVDIQYF
v_gene: TRBV6-5; CDR3aa: CASSPGQRGQPQHF
v_gene: TRBV28; CDR3aa: CASSSRGMANEKLFF
v_gene: TRBV4-1; CDR3aa: CASSQDASRGYGYTF
v_gene: TRBV2; CDR3aa: CASSLLAGNTGELFF
v_gene: TRBV29-1; CDR3aa: CSVGVFSGGWAYNEQFF
v_gene: TRBV28; CDR3aa: CASSFGPEAFF
v_gene: TRBV19; CDR3aa: CASSTREREGSTDTQYF
v_gene: TRBV6-1; CDR3aa: CASTPGGQPQHF
v_gene: TRBV5-1; CDR3aa: CASSLATTNEPFF
v_gene: TRBV2; CDR3aa: CASSERGSNIQYF
v_gene: TRBV19; CDR3aa: CASSLQGKGEKLFF
v_gene: TRBV4-1; CDR3aa: CASSQVVTDGYTF
v_gene: TRBV4-1; CDR3aa: CASSQPGQSREQYF
v_gene: TRBV15; CDR3aa: CATSRDRLAGGDTQYF
v_gene: TRBV9; CDR3aa: CASSVGGGKNTEAFF
v_gene: TRBV15; CDR3aa: CATSREYRGESNQPQHF
v_gene: TRBV28; CDR3aa: CASSPSGGRLAEQYF
v_gene: TRBV5-1; CDR3aa: CASTPGQGRDTQYF
v_gene: TRBV5-4; CDR3aa: CASSLGGGAGELFF
v_gene: TRBV28; CDR3aa: CASNPLGGESNEQFF
v_gene: TRBV11-2; CDR3aa: CASSLRQSNYGYTF
v_gene: TRBV10-3; CDR3aa: CAIGRHVGNTIYF
v_gene: TRBV7-9; CDR3aa: CASSLGDRVADTQYF
v_gene: TRBV19; CDR3aa: CASQHGLRDNYGYTF
v_gene: TRBV5-6; CDR3aa: CASSFGETQYF
v_gene: TRBV27; CDR3aa: CASSHPPGHEQYF
v_gene: TRBV5-1; CDR3aa: CASSTRGTYNEQFF
v_gene: TRBV7-9; CDR3aa: CASSLSWGVYNTEAFF
v_gene: TRBV30; CDR3aa: CAWSRAGRGNQPQHF
v_gene: TRBV9; CDR3aa: CASSVGGGGLNEQFF
v_gene: TRBV28; CDR3aa: CASSSERYEQYF
v_gene: TRBV29-1; CDR3aa: CSVSLSGNEQFF
v_gene: TRBV5-1; CDR3aa: CASSLYGTYEQYF
v_gene: TRBV29-1; CDR3aa: CSVEVRPNYGYTF
v_gene: TRBV10-1; CDR3aa: CASRGEEQYF
v_gene: TRBV6-1; CDR3aa: CASSPTPPRSYEQYF
v_gene: TRBV28; CDR3aa: CASRHGLAGSYEQYF
v_gene: TRBV2; CDR3aa: CASSRDGGAGNEQFF
v_gene: TRBV6-5; CDR3aa: CASSMTGGSYNEQFF
v_gene: TRBV5-1; CDR3aa: CASSLEAGSGANVLTF
v_gene: TRBV6-6; CDR3aa: CASSYYRPGGNTEAFF
v_gene: TRBV2; CDR3aa: CASTLDRGDTGELFF
v_gene: TRBV5-6; CDR3aa: CASSHRGTPDTQYF
v_gene: TRBV27; CDR3aa: CASSWVEGGRGDTQYF